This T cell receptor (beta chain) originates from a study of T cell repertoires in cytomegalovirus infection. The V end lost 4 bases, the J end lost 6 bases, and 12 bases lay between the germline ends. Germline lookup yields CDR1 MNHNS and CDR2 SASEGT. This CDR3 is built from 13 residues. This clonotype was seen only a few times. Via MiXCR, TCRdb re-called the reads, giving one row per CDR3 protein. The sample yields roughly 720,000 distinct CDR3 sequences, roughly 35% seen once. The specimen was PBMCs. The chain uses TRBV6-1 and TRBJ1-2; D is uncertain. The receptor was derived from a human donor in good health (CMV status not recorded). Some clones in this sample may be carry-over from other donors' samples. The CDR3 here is CASSVSQVNGYTF. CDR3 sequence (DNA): TGTGCCAGCAGTGTGAGTCAGGTAAATGGCTACACCTTC.